The 21 T cell receptor beta chains listed next were all sequenced from one sample in a study of OX40 agonist ivuxolimab in advanced cancers. TCRdb's copy holds only in-frame clones and misses some; the assay was immunoSEQ multiplex PCR. The sample holds 60,000 to 100,000 clones, around 92% seen once. The sample here was CD4+ or CD8+ T cells sorted from blood, taken in a trial of the OX40 agonist ivuxolimab. Every receptor here comes from an adult with an advanced solid tumor such as melanoma, head and neck, liver or kidney cancer.

This chain joins TRBV4-2 and TRBJ2-3; 7 bases line up with TRBD1. Germline values: CDR1 LGHNA, CDR2 YNFKEQ. The CDR3 consists of 14 residues. V lost 4 bases and J lost 4; bases outside the gene matches: 5. The CDR3 is CASSRPDRADTQYF. The CDR3 region has the DNA TGTGCCAGCAGCCGCCCTGACAGGGCAGATACGCAGTATTTT.

This chain uses TRBV5-1 with TRBJ2-7; D unclear. Germline loops: CDR1 SGHRS, CDR2 YFSETQ. The V gene lost 2 bases and the J gene lost 2 bases, with 8 bases spanning the gap. The CDR3 runs 13 residues. The CDR3 spells CASSFLPTYEQYF. As DNA, the CDR3 is TGCGCCAGCAGCTTTCTCCCGACCTACGAGCAGTACTTC. Together with reference TRBV5-1 and TRBJ2-7, the CDR3 gives the full variable domain: KAGVTQTPRYLIKTRGQQVTLSCSPISGHRSVSWYQQTPGQGLQFLFEYFSETQRNKGNFPGRFSGRQFSNSRSEMNVSTLELGDSALYLCASSFLPTYEQYFGPGTRLTVT.

The rearrangement links TRBV7-2 to TRBJ2-3, with 7 bases matching TRBD2. V lost 1 base, J lost 6 bases, and 4 bases stayed unmatched. Germline CDR1 reads SGHTA; CDR2 reads FQGNSA. The CDR3 runs 14 residues. This CDR3 reads CASSLGLAWDTQYF. CDR3 bases: TGTGCCAGCAGCTTAGGACTAGCCTGGGATACGCAGTATTTT.

This chain connects TRBV19 to TRBJ2-1; 7 bases agree with TRBD2. The germline V gene encodes CDR1 LNHDA and CDR2 SQIVND (reference sequence). The CDR3 spans 15 residues. V shed 2 bases, J shed 4 bases, and the junction held 5 bases outside the gene matches. The CDR3 DNA reads TGTGCCAGTAGTATACTGGCTAGCGGATACAATGAGCAGTTCTTC. This encodes CASSILASGYNEQFF.

V and J are TRBV10-3 and TRBJ2-3; tentative D call: TRBD2 (5 bases). V lost 6 bases and J 0 bases, leaving 13 bases between the germline ends. This CDR3 spans 15 amino acids. The germline CDR1 and CDR2 sequences are ENHRY and SYGVKD. This chain's CDR3 is CAIRREGVSTDTQYF. The DNA of the CDR3 is TGTGCCATCAGGAGAGAGGGAGTTAGCACAGATACGCAGTATTTT.

The sample holds one count of this clone. The chain carries TRBV16 and TRBJ1-4, with a possible D match to TRBD1 (5 bases). CDR1 and CDR2 (germline): KGHSY, FQNENV. Trimming cost V 1 base and J 7 bases, with 13 bases left between them. The CDR3 spans 15 residues. This chain's CDR3 is CASSQFQGKTEKLFF. In DNA form, the CDR3 reads TGTGCCAGCAGCCAATTTCAGGGAAAGACTGAAAAACTGTTTTTT.

The chain links TRBV4-1 to TRBJ2-1; D is possibly TRBD1 (5 bases). V was trimmed by 3 bases and J by 1 base, leaving 22 bases between them. Germline loops: CDR1 MGHRA, CDR2 YSYEKL. This CDR3 is 19 amino acids long. The CDR3 sequence: CASSHPIGLQGRSYNEQFF. CDR3 sequence (DNA): TGCGCCAGCAGCCACCCTATCGGTTTGCAGGGCCGGTCCTACAATGAGCAGTTCTTC.

The chain recombines TRBV6-5 with TRBJ1-2; possibly TRBD1 for D (6 bases). CDR1 is MNHEY and CDR2 is SVGAGI in the germline V gene. This CDR3 has 14 residues. Deletions cut 6 bases from V and 0 bases from J, with 11 bases between. CDR3 amino acids: CASRAGQTNYGYTF. CDR3 in DNA: TGTGCCAGCAGAGCAGGACAGACTAACTATGGCTACACCTTC.

The chain is built from TRBV7-2 and TRBJ2-3; D gene unclear. Germline values: CDR1 SGHTA, CDR2 FQGNSA. The ends were cut back, 0 bases at V and 3 bases at J, with 13 bases in the middle. The CDR3 totals 16 residues. The CDR3 loop reads CASSLAISPLTDTQYF. CDR3 bases: TGTGCCAGCAGCTTAGCGATTAGCCCGTTGACAGATACGCAGTATTTT.

Remarks on this clone: Other DNA sequences in the same sample also yield this CDR3. The chain employs TRBV11-2 and TRBJ2-1, with a possible D match to TRBD2 (5 bases). Germline-derived CDR1 and CDR2 are SGHAT and FQNNGV. The CDR3 spans 13 residues. Deletions cut 0 bases from V and 6 bases from J, with 6 bases between. The DNA for the CDR3 is TGTGCCAGCAGCTTAGAACGGGGCAATGAGCAGTTCTTC. It is translated as CASSLERGNEQFF.

The genes are TRBV28 and TRBJ1-5, with a weak D call TRBD1 (6 bases). CDR3 size: 13 residues. V dropped 7 bases and J dropped 7 bases, with 14 bases sitting between them. Germline V lookup: CDR1 MDHEN, CDR2 SYDVKM. CDR3 DNA sequence: TGTGCCAGCAAGGGGGGAAAGTGGCAGCCCCAGCATTTT. This sequence encodes CASKGGKWQPQHF.

The rearrangement joins TRBV30 to TRBJ1-5; 7 bases align to TRBD1. The CDR3 spans 12 residues. V trimming: 4 bases; J trimming: 10 bases; junction bases outside the gene matches: 7. The V gene's germline CDR1 is GTSNPN and CDR2 SVGIG (reference sequence). The DNA of the CDR3 is TGTGCCTGGAAGGGGGCCAACCCCCCCCAGCATTTT. It encodes CAWKGANPPQHF.

This chain uses TRBV11-2 with TRBJ2-7; 8 bases align to TRBD2. The germline CDR1 and CDR2 sequences are SGHAT and FQNNGV. V was clipped by 5 bases and J by 2 bases; unmatched bases: 17. The CDR3 spans 18 residues. The CDR3 coding sequence is TGTGCCAGCAGCCGAGGCTACAGTGGAACTAGCGGTACCTACGAGCAGTACTTC. Translated, it gives CASSRGYSGTSGTYEQYF. The full variable domain, rest sourced from reference TRBV11-2 and TRBJ2-7, is EAGVAQSPRYKIIEKRQSVAFWCNPISGHATLYWYQQILGQGPKLLIQFQNNGVVDDSQLPKDRFSAERLKGVDSTLKIQPAKLEDSAVYLCASSRGYSGTSGTYEQYFGPGTRLTVT.

The CDR3 DNA sequence: TGTGCCAGCAGCATCCCCCCGGGGATGAACACTGAAGCTTTCTTT. Translation: CASSIPPGMNTEAFF. The chain couples TRBV11-2 to TRBJ1-1, with D unclear. Germline V gene sequence: CDR1 SGHAT, CDR2 FQNNGV. V was clipped by 5 bases and J by 0 bases, with 13 bases between them. The CDR3 covers 15 residues. The complete variable domain, with remaining parts taken from reference TRBV11-2 and TRBJ1-1, reads EAGVAQSPRYKIIEKRQSVAFWCNPISGHATLYWYQQILGQGPKLLIQFQNNGVVDDSQLPKDRFSAERLKGVDSTLKIQPAKLEDSAVYLCASSIPPGMNTEAFFGQGTRLTVV.

CDR3 sequence reads: CASSLDREQTQYF. The DNA of the CDR3 is TGTGCCAGCAGCTTGGACAGGGAGCAGACCCAGTACTTC. The chain joins TRBV7-3 to TRBJ2-5; 8 bases align to TRBD1. The CDR3 sequence is 13 residues long. From germline, CDR1 is SGHTA and CDR2 FQGTGA. Unmatched junction bases numbered 3, after V lost 3 bases and J lost 6 bases.

V is TRBV30 and J is TRBJ2-7; perhaps D is TRBD1 or TRBD2 (5 bases each). Germline V gene data show CDR1 as GTSNPN and CDR2 as SVGIG (reference sequence). The CDR3 loop spans 13 amino acids. Trimming took off 3 bases at V and 4 bases at J, with 13 bases between the two ends. The CDR3 protein is CAWSRDQIYEQYF. The CDR3 DNA sequence: TGTGCCTGGAGCCGGGACCAAATTTACGAGCAGTACTTC. Full variable domain (remainder filled in from reference TRBV30 and TRBJ2-7): SQTIHQWPATLVQPVGSPLSLECTVEGTSNPNLYWYRQAAGRGLQLLFYSVGIGQISSEVPQNLSASRPQDRQFILSSKKLLLSDSGFYLCAWSRDQIYEQYFGPGTRLTVT.

This chain joins TRBV7-9 and TRBJ1-1; D not resolved. The CDR3 is made up of 15 amino acids. Germline CDR1 is SEHNR and CDR2 is FQNEAQ (reference sequence). V lost 5 bases and J lost 0, with 13 bases in between. The CDR3 nucleotides read TGTGCCAGCAGCCCGGTGGGGAGCATGAACACTGAAGCTTTCTTT. Residues: CASSPVGSMNTEAFF. Supplemented by reference TRBV7-9 and TRBJ1-1, the full variable domain reads DTGVSQNPRHKITKRGQNVTFRCDPISEHNRLYWYRQTLGQGPEFLTYFQNEAQLEKSRLLSDRFSAERPKGSFSTLEIQRTEQGDSAMYLCASSPVGSMNTEAFFGQGTRLTVV.

The genes are TRBV5-5 and TRBJ1-4, with 8 positions matching TRBD1. Unmatched junction bases numbered 5, after V lost 1 base and J lost 6 bases. This CDR3 region has 15 residues. Looked up from germline, CDR1 is SGHKS and CDR2 is YYEKEE (reference sequence). CDR3 DNA sequence: TGTGCCAGCAGCTTGACAGGGGGAGAGTATGAAAAACTGTTTTTT. This encodes CASSLTGGEYEKLFF.

This clone was picked up one time. V is TRBV27 and J is TRBJ2-7; no firm D call. The length of the CDR3 is 13 residues. From germline, CDR1 is MNHEY and CDR2 SMNVEV (reference sequence). The V gene lost 1 base and the J gene lost 7 bases, with 11 bases spanning the gap. The DNA for the CDR3 is TGTGCCAGCAGTTTATTAGGTAGATCTGAGCAGTACTTC. This sequence encodes CASSLLGRSEQYF.

The V and J genes are TRBV5-1 and TRBJ2-7; D not certain. The CDR3 sequence is 15 residues long. V lost 0 bases, J lost 0 bases, and 10 bases lay in between. Germline loops: CDR1 SGHRS, CDR2 YFSETQ. The CDR3: CASSLGTESSYEQYF. CDR3 coding DNA: TGCGCCAGCAGCTTGGGCACAGAGAGCTCCTACGAGCAGTACTTC.

The chain couples TRBV9 to TRBJ2-1, with a tentative D call TRBD1 (5 bases). The CDR3 length is 16 residues. The germline CDR1 and CDR2 sequences are SGDLS and YYNGEE. V was clipped by 1 base and J by 9 bases, with 20 bases between them. In DNA form, the CDR3 reads TGTGCCAGCAGCGTATTGGGGCGTAGAGGATCCGGTGAGCAGTTCTTC. Protein product: CASSVLGRRGSGEQFF.